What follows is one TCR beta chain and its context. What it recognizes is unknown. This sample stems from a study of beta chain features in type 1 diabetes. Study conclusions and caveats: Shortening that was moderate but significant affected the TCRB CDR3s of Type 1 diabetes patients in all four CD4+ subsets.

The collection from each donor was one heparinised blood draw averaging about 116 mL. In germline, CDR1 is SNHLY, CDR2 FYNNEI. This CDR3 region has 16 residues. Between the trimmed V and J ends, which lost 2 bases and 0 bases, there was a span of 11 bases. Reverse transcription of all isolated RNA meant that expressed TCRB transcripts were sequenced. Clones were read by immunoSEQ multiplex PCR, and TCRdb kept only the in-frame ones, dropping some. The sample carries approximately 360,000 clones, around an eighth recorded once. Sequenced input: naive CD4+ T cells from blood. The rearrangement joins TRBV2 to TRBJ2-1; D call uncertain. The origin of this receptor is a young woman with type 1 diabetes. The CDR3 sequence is CASSEQAYSSYNEQFF. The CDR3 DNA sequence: TGTGCCAGCAGTGAACAGGCATATAGCTCCTACAATGAGCAGTTCTTC.